This TCR beta chain was observed in a study of response to subunit inactivated influenza vaccine. Study-wide points: The authors offered the suggestion that each seasonal influenza vaccination recruits few new T cells.

The V gene's germline CDR1 is SGHTA and CDR2 FQGNSA. V dropped 4 bases and J dropped 3 bases, with 9 bases sitting between them. The CDR3 covers 13 residues. One entry per CDR3 protein, called by TCRdb with MiXCR from the RT-PCR reads. Of 430,000 or so distinct CDR3 sequences listed, roughly 9.7% are singletons. This clonotype showed up many times. Its matching antigen is unknown. The sequence was obtained from a man aged 50-59 years who received an inactivated influenza vaccine. V usage is TRBV7-2 and J usage is TRBJ2-5, with a weak D call TRBD2 (5 bases). The source material was PBMCs from blood, sampled 45 days after vaccination. This CDR3 is CASSSTRKETQYF. The CDR3 coding sequence is TGTGCCAGCAGCTCTACTAGAAAAGAGACCCAGTACTTC.